One sample yielded the 20 T cell receptor beta chains listed below, sequenced in a study of blood T cell repertoires in COVID-19. Assay: immunoSEQ multiplex PCR; the TCRdb copy retains only in-frame clones and omits some. The table has some 45,000 clones, over 75% seen once. Material for sequencing was peripheral blood. These receptors came from a woman in her fifties or sixties with acute or convalescent COVID-19.

The chain couples TRBV5-8 to TRBJ1-4; 10 nucleotides line up with TRBD1. Germline lookup yields CDR1 SGHTS and CDR2 YDEGEE. With V trimmed by 4 bases and J by 4 bases, 7 bases remained unmatched. CDR3 length equals 16 residues. In DNA form, the CDR3 reads TGTGCCAGCAGCCCCGGACAGGGGGGGGGTAATGAAAAACTGTTTTTT. This codes for CASSPGQGGGNEKLFF. Full variable domain (rest looked up from reference TRBV5-8 and TRBJ1-4): EAGVTQSPTHLIKTRGQQATLRCSPISGHTSVYWYQQALGLGLQFLLWYDEGEERNRGNFPPRFSGRQFPNYSSELNVNALELEDSALYLCASSPGQGGGNEKLFFGSGTQLSVL.

The chain employs TRBV10-2 and TRBJ2-3; no clear D. CDR3 length: 11 amino acids. Per germline, CDR1 WSHSY and CDR2 SAAADI. With 3 bases removed from V and 5 bases from J, the gap between germline ends came to 3 bases. The CDR3 DNA follows: TGCGCCAGCAGTGATCTAGATACGCAGTATTTT. The encoded protein is CASSDLDTQYF.

The chain employs TRBV19 and TRBJ2-7, with a tentative D call TRBD2 (5 bases). The CDR3 runs to 12 residues. Between the trimmed V and J ends, which lost 4 bases and 6 bases, there was a span of 10 bases. CDR1 and CDR2 (germline): LNHDA, SQIVND (reference sequence). CDR3 sequence (DNA): TGTGCCAGTAGTACAAACAGCGGCGAGCAGTACTTC. Protein product: CASSTNSGEQYF.

The chain joins TRBV6-5 to TRBJ1-2; 10 bases map to TRBD1. The CDR3 covers 14 residues. Germline lookup yields CDR1 MNHEY and CDR2 SVGAGI. With 7 bases clipped from V and 5 bases from J, the junction kept 7 bases outside the gene matches. CDR3 nucleotides: TGTGCCAGCAATTTAGGACAGGGGGATTATGGCTACACCTTC. As protein: CASNLGQGDYGYTF.

The chain recombines TRBV12-3 or TRBV12-4 with TRBJ2-1, with 7 bases that match TRBD2. J was trimmed by 8 bases and V by 7 bases; bases with no gene match: 8. The CDR3 has 13 amino acids. CDR3 residues: CASTLGGAHEQFF. The CDR3 bases are TGTGCCAGCACCCTGGGAGGGGCTCATGAGCAGTTCTTC.

This rearrangement joins TRBV27 to TRBJ2-5; 9 bases match TRBD2. Germline V lookup: CDR1 MNHEY, CDR2 SMNVEV (reference sequence). This CDR3 has 15 residues. The ends lost 5 bases at V and 5 bases at J; junction bases unmatched: 9. The CDR3 here is CASSPVDSGGETQYF. DNA for the CDR3: TGTGCCAGCAGTCCCGTTGACAGCGGGGGGGAGACCCAGTACTTC.

The V gene is TRBV7-2, the J gene TRBJ1-2, with 8 bases matching TRBD1. V shed 0 bases, J shed 8 bases, and the junction held 5 bases outside the gene matches. Germline CDR1 SGHTA, CDR2 FQGNSA. The CDR3 is 14 amino acids. In DNA, the CDR3 is TGTGCCAGCAGCTTAGCTGGACAGGGTAAGGGCTACACCTTC. Residues: CASSLAGQGKGYTF.

The chain has TRBV19 and TRBJ1-2; possibly TRBD1 for D (5 bases). V lost 5 bases, J lost 8 bases, and 21 bases lay in between. Germline CDR1 and CDR2: LNHDA and SQIVND (reference sequence). There are 15 residues in the CDR3. This CDR3 reads CASSEGLPSPGGYTF. CDR3 coding DNA: TGTGCCAGTAGTGAGGGACTTCCATCTCCCGGGGGCTACACCTTC.

The chain links TRBV4-3 to TRBJ2-7; D might be TRBD1 (6 bases). V shed 4 bases and J shed 3 bases, with 10 bases lying between them. Germline V lookup: CDR1 LGHNA, CDR2 YSLEER. This CDR3 has 13 amino acids. As DNA, the CDR3 is TGCGCCAGCAGCCGGACAGTAGGCTACGAGCAGTACTTC. It translates to CASSRTVGYEQYF.

This chain connects TRBV6-2 or TRBV6-3 to TRBJ1-6; D is undetermined. The CDR3 runs to 15 residues. Trimming took 5 bases from V and 0 from J, leaving 8 bases between them. Germline CDR1 and CDR2: MNHEY and SVGEGT. For the CDR3, the DNA is TGTGCCAGCAGTGACAAGAGCTCCTATAATTCACCCCTCCACTTT. It specifies CASSDKSSYNSPLHF.

This clone has a handful of counts. The J gene is TRBJ2-7, the V gene TRBV18; 10 bases are shared with TRBD2. J gave up 0 bases and V 8 bases, and 1 base lay outside the gene matches. Germline assignment: CDR1 KGHSH and CDR2 LQKENI. The CDR3 has 13 amino acids. The CDR3 reads CASTSGDSYEQYF. The CDR3 nucleotides read TGTGCCAGCACTAGCGGGGACTCCTACGAGCAGTACTTC.

This clone was seen more than once but under ten times. The V gene is TRBV3-1 (or the pseudogene TRBV3-2), the J gene TRBJ2-7, with a weak D call TRBD2 (6 bases). Germline values: CDR1 LGHDT, CDR2 YNNKEL (reference sequence). The CDR3 sequence is 16 residues long. The ends were cut back, 1 base at V and 1 base at J, with 14 bases in the middle. The CDR3 sequence: CASSQGFRDLSYEQYF. DNA of the CDR3: TGTGCCAGCAGCCAAGGCTTCCGGGACTTGTCCTACGAGCAGTACTTC.

V usage is TRBV10-3 and J usage is TRBJ1-2; D uncertain. Trimming shortened V by 10 bases and J by 6 bases, and 18 bases separated the two germline ends. CDR1 ENHRY and CDR2 SYGVKD come from the germline V gene. The CDR3 length is 13 residues. The DNA for the CDR3 is TGTGCCACGATCGATACGGTTTATAATGGCTACACCTTC. Translating gives CATIDTVYNGYTF.

CDR3 protein: CASSSARTGKDNSPLHF. For the CDR3, the DNA is TGTGCCAGCAGTTCCGCCCGGACAGGAAAGGATAATTCACCCCTCCACTTT. The J gene is TRBJ1-6, the V gene TRBV27; TRBD1 matches at 7 bases. Germline V gives CDR1 MNHEY, CDR2 SMNVEV (reference sequence). Trimming at V came to 4 bases and at J to 5 bases, leaving 11 bases not matched to a gene. The CDR3 extends over 17 amino acids.

This chain links TRBV6-5 with TRBJ2-7; TRBD1 might be the D (5 bases). CDR3 length equals 12 residues. V was shortened by 6 bases and J by 5 bases, with 11 bases between the two germline ends. Per germline, CDR1 MNHEY and CDR2 SVGAGI. CDR3 protein: CASRLPGNEQYF. CDR3 in DNA: TGTGCCAGCAGACTCCCAGGGAACGAGCAGTACTTC.

The chain recombines TRBV18 with TRBJ1-6, with D uncertain. There are 13 residues in the CDR3. V dropped 4 bases and J dropped 8 bases, with 9 bases sitting between them. Germline V lookup: CDR1 KGHSH, CDR2 LQKENI. The CDR3 nucleotides read TGTGCCAGCTCACTCCTCCAGGATTCACCCCTCCACTTT. Translated, it gives CASSLLQDSPLHF.

The rearrangement uses TRBV7-6 and TRBJ1-3; 9 nucleotides line up with TRBD1. The germline gives CDR1 SGHVS, CDR2 FNYEAQ. With 5 bases clipped from V and 6 bases from J, the junction kept 5 bases outside the gene matches. The CDR3 totals 14 residues. The CDR3 sequence is CASSDWTGENTIYF. The CDR3 DNA is TGTGCCAGCAGCGACTGGACAGGGGAAAACACCATATATTTT.

This clone was observed a single time. This chain links TRBV6-2 or TRBV6-3 with TRBJ1-2, with TRBD1 as a possible D gene (5 bases). There are 14 residues in the CDR3. Trimming took 6 bases from V and 8 from J, leaving 19 bases between them. Germline V gene data show CDR1 as MNHEY and CDR2 as SVGEGT. The CDR3 region is CASSPTVAVRGYTF. The CDR3 coding sequence is TGTGCCAGCAGCCCGACAGTAGCGGTGAGGGGCTACACCTTC.

The chain employs TRBV19 and TRBJ1-4; no definite D call. The length of the CDR3 is 15 residues. V gave up 8 bases and J gave up 8 bases, with 21 bases separating them. From germline, CDR1 is LNHDA and CDR2 SQIVND (reference sequence). The CDR3 nucleotides are TGTGCCAGTCATCTCCGCGGACTGAGGGAAGAAAAACTGTTTTTT. Its protein product is CASHLRGLREEKLFF.

The chain uses TRBV27 and TRBJ2-7; maybe TRBD2 (6 bases). Trimming pared 5 bases from V and 7 bases from J, leaving 12 bases between. This CDR3 has 12 amino acids. The V gene's germline CDR1 is MNHEY and CDR2 SMNVEV (reference sequence). CDR3 nucleotide sequence: TGTGCCAGCAGTCCCGGACTACAGGAGCAGTACTTC. Protein sequence: CASSPGLQEQYF.